Described below is a single T cell receptor beta chain sequence and its context. The sample belongs to a study of OX40 agonist ivuxolimab in advanced cancers. Germline lookup yields CDR1 LNHDA and CDR2 SQIVND (reference sequence). This CDR3 is 16 amino acids long. V shed 3 bases, J shed 2 bases, and the junction held 4 bases outside the gene matches. The data were produced by immunoSEQ multiplex PCR, yet TCRdb's version contains in-frame clones alone and is incomplete. The data contain roughly 26,000 clones, 70% to 90% of them seen just once; the ten biggest clones take up roughly a fifth. The TCR sequence derives from an adult with an advanced solid tumor such as melanoma, head and neck, liver or kidney cancer. Here the sequenced sample was CD4+ or CD8+ T cells sorted from blood, taken in a trial of the OX40 agonist ivuxolimab. The chain has TRBV19 and TRBJ1-2, with 12 bases lining up with TRBD1. The CDR3: CASSIRGQGANYGYTF. The DNA of the CDR3 is TGTGCCAGTAGTATCCGGGGACAGGGGGCGAACTATGGCTACACCTTC.